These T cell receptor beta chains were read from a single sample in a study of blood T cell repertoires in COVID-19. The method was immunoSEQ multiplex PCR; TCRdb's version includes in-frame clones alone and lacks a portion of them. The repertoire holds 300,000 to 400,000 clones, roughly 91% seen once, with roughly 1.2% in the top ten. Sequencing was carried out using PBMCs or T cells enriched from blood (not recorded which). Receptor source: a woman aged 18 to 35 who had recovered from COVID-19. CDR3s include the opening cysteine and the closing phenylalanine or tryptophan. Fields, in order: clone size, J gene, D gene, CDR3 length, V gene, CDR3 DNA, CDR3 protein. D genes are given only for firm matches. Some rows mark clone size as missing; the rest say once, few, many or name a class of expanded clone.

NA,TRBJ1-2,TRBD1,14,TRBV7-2,TGTGCCAGCACCCTGACAGGGCTTAGGTATGGCTACACCTTC,CASTLTGLRYGYTF
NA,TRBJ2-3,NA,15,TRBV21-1,TGTGCCAGCAGCAAAATTCGGAGGGATGCAGATACGCAGTATTTT,CASSKIRRDADTQYF
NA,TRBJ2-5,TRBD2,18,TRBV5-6,TGTGCCAGCAGCTTGGGTCCCATGAGACTGGGAGGGCAAGAGACCCAGTACTTC,CASSLGPMRLGGQETQYF
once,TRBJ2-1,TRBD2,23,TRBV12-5,TGTGCTAGTGGTTTGGTACTCCCAAGACTAGCGGGGGGACCCACTTCCTCCTACAATGAGCAGTTCTTC,CASGLVLPRLAGGPTSSYNEQFF
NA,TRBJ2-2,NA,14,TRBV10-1,TGCGCCAGCAGTGAGCAAGGGGTTAACGGGGAGCTGTTTTTT,CASSEQGVNGELFF
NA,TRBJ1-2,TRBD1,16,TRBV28,TGTGCCAGCAGTCCTGGCCCGGGACAGGGATTCTATGGCTACACCTTC,CASSPGPGQGFYGYTF
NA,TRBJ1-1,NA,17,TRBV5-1,TGCGCCAGCAGCTTGGTCGGAGGGTCGGGTCTGAACACTGAAGCTTTCTTT,CASSLVGGSGLNTEAFF
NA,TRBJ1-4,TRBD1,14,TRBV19,TGTGCCAGTAATAACAGGGGGCCGAATGAAAAACTGTTTTTT,CASNNRGPNEKLFF
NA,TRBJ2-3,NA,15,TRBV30,TGTGCCTGGAGTGTAGGGCAGGGGATGACAGATACGCAGTATTTT,CAWSVGQGMTDTQYF
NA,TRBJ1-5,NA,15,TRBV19,TGTGCCAGTAGTCTCAGACAGTATAGCAATCAGCCCCAGCATTTT,CASSLRQYSNQPQHF
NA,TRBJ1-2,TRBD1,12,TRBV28,TGTGCCAGCAGAGGACAGGGAGATGGCTACACCTTC,CASRGQGDGYTF
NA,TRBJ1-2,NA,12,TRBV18,TGTGCCAGCTCACCAACAGGGAATACCTACACCTTC,CASSPTGNTYTF
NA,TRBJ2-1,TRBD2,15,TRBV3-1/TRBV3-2,TGTGCCAGCAGTTTCCTAGCGGCCCTCTACAATGAGCAGTTCTTC,CASSFLAALYNEQFF
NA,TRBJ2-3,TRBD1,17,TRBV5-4,TGTGCCAGCAGCCCAGAGGGGGCAGTCGCATCCACAGATACGCAGTATTTT,CASSPEGAVASTDTQYF
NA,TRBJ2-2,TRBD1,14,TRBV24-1,TGTGCCACCAGTGGTTTGGGACAGCCCGGGGAGCTGTTTTTT,CATSGLGQPGELFF
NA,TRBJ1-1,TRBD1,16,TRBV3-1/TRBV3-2,TGTGCCAGCAGCCAGCTAGACAGGGGGCATGACACTGAAGCTTTCTTT,CASSQLDRGHDTEAFF
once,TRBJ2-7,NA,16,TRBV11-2,TGTGCCAGCACCCCTAGAGACGGGAGAGGGTACTACGAGCAGTACTTC,CASTPRDGRGYYEQYF
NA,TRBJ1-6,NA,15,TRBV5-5,TGTGCCAGCAGCATCCAGGGACATGGCGATTCACCCCTCCACTTT,CASSIQGHGDSPLHF
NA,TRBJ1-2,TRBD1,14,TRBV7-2,TGTGCCAGCAGCTGGGACAGGGCCCTCTATGGCTACACCTTC,CASSWDRALYGYTF
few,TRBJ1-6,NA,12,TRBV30,TGTGCCTTAGGGGGTGGGAGTTCACCCCTCCACTTT,CALGGGSSPLHF
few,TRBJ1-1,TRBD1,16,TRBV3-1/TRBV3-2,TGTGCCAGCAGCCAAGAAGGGACAGGGTGGTGGACTGAAGCTTTCTTT,CASSQEGTGWWTEAFF
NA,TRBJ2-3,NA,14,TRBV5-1,TGCGCCAGCAGCTCATTAACGGGTTTGGATACGCAGTATTTT,CASSSLTGLDTQYF
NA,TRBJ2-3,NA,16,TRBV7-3,TGTGCCAGCAGCCTCGCACCAGGGGAGAGTACAGATACGCAGTATTTT,CASSLAPGESTDTQYF
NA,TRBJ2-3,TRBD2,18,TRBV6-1,TGTGCCAGCAGTGAACCGACTAGCGCCCGGAAAATCACAGATACGCAGTATTTT,CASSEPTSARKITDTQYF
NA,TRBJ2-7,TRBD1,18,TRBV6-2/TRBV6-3,TGTGCCAGCAGTTATCCTATCCAACGCGGGACAGGGCACTACGAGCAGTACTTC,CASSYPIQRGTGHYEQYF
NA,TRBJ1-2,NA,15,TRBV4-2,TGTGCCAGCAGCCAAGGGGTCAGGGAGGAGTATGGCTACACCTTC,CASSQGVREEYGYTF